The 18 T cell receptor beta chains given below trace back to one sample, sequenced in a study of control samples from healthy donors and cancer patients. Only in-frame clones appear in the TCRdb table, and some are missing; sequencing was by immunoSEQ multiplex PCR. The sample consists of some 140,000 clones, approximately 90% of them appearing once. Material for sequencing was blood. The receptors shown here come from a woman in her twenties or thirties in good health.

The CDR3 is CASSFLTSGRETQYF. The CDR3 DNA reads as TGTGCCAGTAGTTTTCTAACCTCAGGCCGAGAGACCCAGTACTTC. J is TRBJ2-5 and V is TRBV19; D not resolved. Germline CDR1 is LNHDA and CDR2 is SQIVND (reference sequence). V was cut by 5 bases and J by 4 bases, with 17 bases left in between. This CDR3 has 15 residues.

V is TRBV4-2 and J is TRBJ2-1; 9 bases fit TRBD2. From germline, CDR1 is LGHNA and CDR2 YNFKEQ. CDR3 length equals 17 residues. V shed 0 bases, J shed 9 bases, and the junction held 12 bases outside the gene matches. The CDR3 nucleotides are TGTGCCAGCAGCCAAGATCCGGCGGGGGGGGCGGCTGGTGAGCAGTTCTTC. Encoded protein: CASSQDPAGGAAGEQFF.

The chain links TRBV5-6 to TRBJ1-3; 9 nucleotides line up with TRBD1. With V trimmed by 2 bases and J by 8 bases, 5 bases remained unmatched. The CDR3 spans 14 residues. The germline CDR1 and CDR2 sequences are SGHDT and YYEEEE. The CDR3 DNA sequence: TGTGCCAGCAGCTTCGCACAGGGGGCCCACACCATATATTTT. It yields the protein CASSFAQGAHTIYF.

This chain joins TRBV5-1 and TRBJ1-4; 9 bases match TRBD1. Unmatched junction bases numbered 3, after V lost 3 bases and J lost 6 bases. The germline V gene encodes CDR1 SGHRS and CDR2 YFSETQ. This CDR3 contains 14 residues. CDR3 region: CASSSQGADEKLFF. DNA for the CDR3: TGCGCCAGCAGCTCACAGGGGGCTGATGAAAAACTGTTTTTT.

The genes are TRBV11-2 and TRBJ1-4; weak D call: TRBD1 (5 bases). This CDR3 is 15 amino acids long. Germline V lookup: CDR1 SGHAT, CDR2 FQNNGV. Trimming stripped 5 bases from V and 7 bases from J, with 17 bases between. The CDR3 here is CASSASGSHGEKLFF. CDR3 sequence (DNA): TGTGCCAGCAGCGCCTCAGGGAGCCACGGTGAAAAACTGTTTTTT.

This chain links TRBV7-2 with TRBJ1-1; no reliable D call. Germline V gene sequence: CDR1 SGHTA, CDR2 FQGNSA. The V and J ends lost 6 bases and 1 base respectively, with 3 bases between them. This CDR3 has 11 amino acids. CDR3 sequence reads: CASSRNTEAFF. The CDR3 DNA sequence: TGTGCCAGCAGTAGGAACACTGAAGCTTTCTTT.

The chain is built from TRBV5-1 and TRBJ2-5; D perhaps matches TRBD2 (6 bases). Trimming stripped 5 bases from V and 0 bases from J, with 20 bases between. The CDR3 sequence is 17 residues long. CDR1 and CDR2 (germline): SGHRS, YFSETQ. CDR3 loop: CASRYRGRGINQETQYF. CDR3 nucleotides: TGCGCCAGCAGGTACCGGGGACGGGGGATTAACCAAGAGACCCAGTACTTC.

The table lists this clone with a count of one. The chain uses TRBV19 and TRBJ1-5; no clear D. Germline CDR1 and CDR2: LNHDA and SQIVND (reference sequence). V was clipped by 1 base and J by 1 base, with 8 bases between them. The CDR3 consists of 15 residues. DNA for the CDR3: TGTGCCAGTAGTATAGGAGTCCAGAGCAATCAGCCCCAGCATTTT. Translating it yields CASSIGVQSNQPQHF.

The chain is built from TRBV9 and TRBJ1-2; D uncertain. The V end lost 7 bases, the J end lost 7 bases, and 11 bases lay between the germline ends. The CDR3 has 11 amino acids. The germline V gene has CDR1 SGDLS and CDR2 YYNGEE. The CDR3 loop is CASPSLGGYTF. CDR3 nucleotide sequence: TGTGCCAGCCCTTCCCTAGGTGGCTACACCTTC. Drawing the rest from reference TRBV9 and TRBJ1-2, the complete variable domain is DSGVTQTPKHLITATGQRVTLRCSPRSGDLSVYWYQQSLDQGLQFLIQYYNGEERAKGNILERFSAQQFPDLHSELNLSSLELGDSALYFCASPSLGGYTFGSGTRLTVV.

The genes are TRBV7-2 and TRBJ1-1; TRBD1 matches at 8 bases. Trimming took 6 bases from V and 4 from J; bases not matched to a gene: 10. CDR1 and CDR2 (germline): SGHTA, FQGNSA. CDR3 length: 15 residues. CDR3 DNA sequence: TGTGCCAGCAGTTTGAAGCAGGGGGCTGCCACTGAAGCTTTCTTT. This translates into CASSLKQGAATEAFF.

The rearrangement joins TRBV20-1 to TRBJ1-2; a weak D match, TRBD1 (5 bases). The CDR3 is 10 amino acids. The V gene's germline CDR1 is DFQATT and CDR2 SNEGSKA (reference sequence). The CDR3 DNA sequence: TGCGGGGGACCGCCACCTTACTACACCTTC. This translates into CGGPPPYYTF.

V is TRBV5-1 and J is TRBJ2-3; D gene uncertain. The CDR3 sequence is 12 residues long. Trimming shortened V by 3 bases and J by 2 bases, and 4 bases separated the two germline ends. The germline V gene has CDR1 SGHRS and CDR2 YFSETQ. CDR3 DNA sequence: TGCGCCAGCAGCTCCTACACAGATACGCAGTATTTT. Its protein is CASSSYTDTQYF.

The chain links TRBV7-9 to TRBJ2-3, with D unresolved. Per the germline V gene, CDR1 is SEHNR and CDR2 is FQNEAQ (reference sequence). The CDR3 consists of 16 residues. V lost 3 bases and J 2 bases, leaving 15 bases between the germline ends. CDR3: CASSFVKQPFTDTQYF. In DNA form, the CDR3 reads TGTGCCAGCAGCTTTGTTAAACAACCCTTCACAGATACGCAGTATTTT.

The genes are TRBV12-5 and TRBJ2-1; 10 nucleotides agree with TRBD2. V was clipped by 6 bases and J by 2 bases; unmatched bases: 16. The CDR3 totals 19 residues. CDR1 is LGHNT and CDR2 is FRNRAP in the germline V gene. As DNA, the CDR3 is TGTGCTAGTGGACCCCCCCCGGGACTAGCGCAGGTAGCCTACAATGAGCAGTTCTTC. It translates to CASGPPPGLAQVAYNEQFF.

This chain links TRBV2 with TRBJ2-7; 8 bases are a match to TRBD2. The CDR3 length is 15 residues. V lost 5 bases and J lost 3; bases outside the gene matches: 9. The germline V gene has CDR1 SNHLY and CDR2 FYNNEI. This CDR3 is CASSRTSGGGYEQYF. Here the CDR3 DNA reads TGTGCCAGCAGTCGTACTAGCGGAGGGGGCTACGAGCAGTACTTC. Combining the CDR3 with reference TRBV2 and TRBJ2-7 gives the whole variable domain EPEVTQTPSHQVTQMGQEVILRCVPISNHLYFYWYRQILGQKVEFLVSFYNNEISEKSEIFDDQFSVERPDGSNFTLKIRSTKLEDSAMYFCASSRTSGGGYEQYFGPGTRLTVT.

This chain links TRBV5-5 with TRBJ1-1, with a tentative D call TRBD1 (5 bases). The CDR3 is 15 amino acids. Trimming took off 1 base at V and 2 bases at J, with 12 bases between the two ends. CDR1 and CDR2 from the germline V gene are SGHKS and YYEKEE (reference sequence). DNA for the CDR3: TGTGCCAGCAGCTTGACAGGAGATTCTAACACTGAAGCTTTCTTT. This gives the protein CASSLTGDSNTEAFF.

J is TRBJ1-5 and V is TRBV10-3; 11 positions match TRBD1. The CDR3 totals 15 residues. The V segment lost 5 bases and the J segment 5 bases; nucleotides outside the gene matches: 5. Germline V gene data show CDR1 as ENHRY and CDR2 as SYGVKD. The CDR3 here is CAISWDRGGDQPQHF. In nucleotides, the CDR3 is TGTGCCATCAGTTGGGACAGGGGGGGAGATCAGCCCCAGCATTTT.

This CDR3 reads CASSRDGAYNSPLHF. CDR3 DNA: TGTGCCAGTAGTAGGGACGGGGCATATAATTCACCCCTCCACTTT. The chain carries TRBV19 and TRBJ1-6, with D perhaps TRBD1 (5 bases). The CDR3 has 15 residues. V lost 4 bases, J lost 4 bases, and 11 bases lay in between. Germline CDR1 LNHDA, CDR2 SQIVND (reference sequence).